This is a list of T cell receptor beta chains from one sample in a study of blood T cell repertoires in COVID-19. The method was immunoSEQ multiplex PCR; TCRdb's version includes in-frame clones alone and lacks a portion of them. Of 100,000 to 150,000 clones in the sample, around nine tenths were seen once. Sample: peripheral blood. Every receptor here comes from a woman in her seventies with COVID-19, enrolled during active disease. Both conserved end residues are trimmed from each CDR3.

J	V	CDR3
TRBJ1-2	TRBV28	ASRVSGSGYT
TRBJ1-1	TRBV2	ASRADMNTEAF
TRBJ2-3	TRBV24-1	ATSDPGLAGVDTQY
TRBJ2-4	TRBV7-2	ASSLTGGLAKNIQY
TRBJ1-6	TRBV7-8	ATGIRDTPNSPLH
TRBJ2-7	TRBV3-1/TRBV3-2	ASSQSSGGAISYEQY
TRBJ2-7	TRBV2	ASRVTSAPLYEQY
TRBJ2-2	TRBV19	ASSPGTGNTGELF
TRBJ2-2	TRBV7-6	ASSPTSRGAGELF
TRBJ1-3	TRBV19	ASSVRGAGNTIY
TRBJ2-6	TRBV7-6	ASSSPGSGANVLT
TRBJ1-1	TRBV5-4	ASSLQQNTEAF
TRBJ1-5	TRBV9	ASSPGTGGQPQH
TRBJ2-7	TRBV10-3	AISEPGQVSSYEQY
TRBJ1-4	TRBV6-1	ASSESPGTGFREKLF
TRBJ2-5	TRBV5-1	ASNLVPSGAQETQY
TRBJ2-5	TRBV11-2	ASSLGQTPTQETQY
TRBJ1-5	TRBV18	ASSPGRQGGNQPQH
TRBJ1-2	TRBV18	ASSPRSDRANFSYT
TRBJ1-5	TRBV29-1	SVDSGGGQPQH
TRBJ2-3	TRBV5-4	ASSLGTSGRTDTQY
TRBJ2-3	TRBV24-1	ATSEIGLAGDTDTQY
TRBJ2-7	TRBV30	AGTRSTGILPYEQY
TRBJ2-1	TRBV5-1	ASRPGGDSYNEQF
TRBJ2-2	TRBV11-2	ASSFSEGAWELF
TRBJ1-4	TRBV5-1	ASSTTPTGVEEKLF
TRBJ2-1	TRBV6-5	ASRVAGGRYNEQF
TRBJ2-1	TRBV6-5	ASSYWKSGGGYEQF
TRBJ1-4	TRBV5-6	ASSFPGREKLF
TRBJ2-3	TRBV19	ASSIKRGGASTDTQY
TRBJ1-2	TRBV18	ASSPDRDYGYT
TRBJ2-2	TRBV6-2/TRBV6-3	ASSRGGQRAGELF
TRBJ2-5	TRBV7-3	ASSLSYTGGRETQY
TRBJ2-7	TRBV28	ASRLSSGGTPYEQY
TRBJ1-1	TRBV11-3	ASSRDRGDTEAF
TRBJ2-2	TRBV18	ASSPTSLAGTNTGELF
TRBJ1-1	TRBV5-1	ASSLALRGRTEAF
TRBJ2-1	TRBV5-4	ASSLAASGHNEQF
TRBJ1-1	TRBV9	ASSVEVGGPNTEAF
TRBJ1-4	TRBV3-1/TRBV3-2	ASSHRDSATNEKLF
TRBJ1-2	TRBV5-4	ASSLEAGGGYT
TRBJ1-2	TRBV19	ASSPDRVGGYT
TRBJ2-7	TRBV10-2	ASSEPGTLSSYEQY
TRBJ1-3	TRBV3-1/TRBV3-2	ASSLLPGVEGNTIY
TRBJ1-6	TRBV10-1	ASSGGLLSSYNSPLH
TRBJ2-2	TRBV2	ASGTGGLVGELF
TRBJ1-1	TRBV21-1	ASSAPGALNTEAF
TRBJ1-5	TRBV6-5	ASSALDRGQPQH
TRBJ1-1	TRBV29-1	SVAQPVGQATEAF
TRBJ2-5	TRBV5-4	ASSSRVAGATIETQY
TRBJ1-3	TRBV10-3	AITRDRSENTIY
TRBJ2-3	TRBV9	ASSVHGGADTQY
TRBJ1-5	TRBV2	ASSELSTQPQH
TRBJ2-7	TRBV7-9	ASSTGVSGGGASYEQY
TRBJ2-2	TRBV5-6	ASSLVAGANTGELF